This T cell receptor (beta chain) was identified in a study of identical twins. A single record per CDR3 protein comes from TCRdb applying MiXCR to the 5' RACE reads. The sample holds roughly 500,000 distinct CDR3 sequences, roughly 21% seen once. This clonotype was observed a handful of times. Its antigen is not identified. Study findings and constraints: Modelling approaches yielded underestimates of out-of-frame TCR alpha sharing between monozygotic twins.

This sample was also put to use in a study of T cells expressing NK-cell markers. That study adds: The CD3+CD56-NKG2C+ fraction of a handful of donors was likewise dominated by these clonotypes.

The clonotype comes from a woman under 30 in good health. The sequencing sample was made of CD4+ T cells sorted from blood.

The CDR3 protein is CASFRPAPNYGYTF. DNA of the CDR3: TGTGCCAGCTTCCGCCCCGCTCCTAACTATGGCTACACCTTC. The V gene is TRBV6-1, the J gene TRBJ1-2; D gene uncertain. The CDR3 is made up of 14 amino acids. V was pared by 8 bases and J by 0 bases, with 13 bases between. Per the germline V gene, CDR1 is MNHNS and CDR2 is SASEGT.